This T cell receptor beta chain came from a study of blood T cells in healthy people across ages. With respect to this clonotype: Its antigen is unidentified.

With V trimmed by 2 bases and J by 7 bases, 2 bases remained unmatched. CDR1 SGHTA and CDR2 FQGNSA come from the germline V gene. The length of the CDR3 is 13 residues. The use of a sample-barcoded 5' primer and a J-beta primer mix characterized a second PCR of 7 to 11 cycles. MiXCR, run by TCRdb on the 5' RACE reads, gives a single entry per CDR3 protein. Of about 640,000 distinct CDR3 sequences in the sample, under 70% were seen once. The study's findings and limits: Investigators treated diversity estimates from one million T cells as underestimates. Naive and antigen-experienced cells were not separated, limiting conclusive comparison. Strong correlation was found linking TCR beta diversity to naive T cell percentage. Across the age range, TCR beta diversity per million T cells fell in a roughly linear way.

Sequencing used blood. This chain joins TRBV7-2 and TRBJ1-5; TRBD1 matches 7 bases. The TCR was taken from a man aged 55-75 years in good health. CDR3 sequence: CASSLTGAQPQHF. The CDR3 DNA follows: TGTGCCAGCAGCTTAACAGGGGCCCAGCCCCAGCATTTT.